This is a list of T cell receptor beta chains from one sample in a study of blood T cell repertoires in COVID-19. Profiling relied on immunoSEQ multiplex PCR, and the TCRdb table lists in-frame clones only, not all of them. The data contain 200,000 to 250,000 clones, roughly 84% of them singletons. The specimen was PBMCs or T cells enriched from blood (not recorded which). The receptor source for this set is a woman aged 40 to 55 who had recovered from COVID-19. Each CDR3 is given with its conserved first and last residue. Fields, in order: D gene, J gene, V gene, clone size, CDR3 DNA, CDR3 protein. D genes are given only for firm matches. A clone size is listed for some rows: how often the clone was seen (once, few, many), or a class if it is expanded.

D gene: .
J gene: TRBJ2-2
V gene: TRBV3-1/TRBV3-2
clone size: .
CDR3 DNA: TGTGCCAGCAGTCGCGGACACATGAACACCGGGGAGCTGTTTTTT
CDR3 protein: CASSRGHMNTGELFF

D gene: .
J gene: TRBJ2-3
V gene: TRBV7-2
clone size: .
CDR3 DNA: TGTGCCAGCAGCGTGCCCGCACCTAATACGCAGTATTTT
CDR3 protein: CASSVPAPNTQYF

D gene: TRBD2
J gene: TRBJ2-1
V gene: TRBV4-1
clone size: few
CDR3 DNA: TGCGCCAGCAGCCAAGATAGGCTAGCGGGCGATGAGCAGTTCTTC
CDR3 protein: CASSQDRLAGDEQFF

D gene: TRBD1
J gene: TRBJ2-3
V gene: TRBV9
clone size: .
CDR3 DNA: TGTGCCAGCAGCGGCCCCGGGACAGGGGGCGCAGAGAGGCCCACAGATACGCAGTATTTT
CDR3 protein: CASSGPGTGGAERPTDTQYF

D gene: .
J gene: TRBJ1-1
V gene: TRBV5-1
clone size: .
CDR3 DNA: TGCGCCAGCAGCTCTGAGAGGGCATCGAACACTGAAGCTTTCTTT
CDR3 protein: CASSSERASNTEAFF

D gene: TRBD2
J gene: TRBJ2-3
V gene: TRBV7-2
clone size: .
CDR3 DNA: TGTGCCAGCAGCCCCGTTGGCGCGGGAGTTCCAGATACGCAGTATTTT
CDR3 protein: CASSPVGAGVPDTQYF

D gene: TRBD1
J gene: TRBJ1-2
V gene: TRBV11-3
clone size: .
CDR3 DNA: TGTGCCAGCAGCTTAGGTGGGGTGACAGGGGACAGCTATGGCTACACCTTC
CDR3 protein: CASSLGGVTGDSYGYTF

D gene: .
J gene: TRBJ1-5
V gene: TRBV11-3
clone size: .
CDR3 DNA: TGTGCCAGCAGCTTAGTAACGGGACAGCCCCAGCATTTT
CDR3 protein: CASSLVTGQPQHF

D gene: TRBD2
J gene: TRBJ2-2
V gene: TRBV5-4
clone size: once
CDR3 DNA: TGTGCCAGCAGCTTAGTGGGAGGGTACACCGGGGAGCTGTTTTTT
CDR3 protein: CASSLVGGYTGELFF

D gene: TRBD1
J gene: TRBJ1-5
V gene: TRBV7-2
clone size: .
CDR3 DNA: TGTGCCAGCAGCTTTGTGGCAGGGGGTAATCAGCCCCAGCATTTT
CDR3 protein: CASSFVAGGNQPQHF